This is a list of T cell receptor beta chains from one sample in a study of early T cells in non-severe SARS-CoV-2 infection. Via MiXCR, TCRdb re-called the 5' RACE reads, giving one row per CDR3 protein. Of some 50,000 distinct CDR3 sequences listed, approximately 8% are singletons. This sample comprised whole blood, obtained at baseline. These receptors all stem from an adult who was a healthcare worker with PCR-confirmed SARS-CoV-2 infection or an uninfected control (not recorded which). CDR3s include the opening cysteine and the closing phenylalanine or tryptophan. The order of the fields is V gene, J gene, D gene, clone size, CDR3 protein, CDR3 DNA. A D gene is named only where the DNA matches it firmly. The listing skips clone size in some rows; elsewhere it reads once, few, many or a size class.

v_call: TRBV10-3; j_call: TRBJ2-7; d_call: NA; clone_size: few; cdr3_aa: CAISDLRKGPYEQYF; cdr3_nt: TGTGCCATCAGTGATCTCAGGAAGGGGCCCTACGAGCAGTACTTC
v_call: TRBV3-1; j_call: TRBJ1-2; d_call: NA; clone_size: NA; cdr3_aa: CASSQDLGTDGNSGYTF; cdr3_nt: TGTGCCAGCAGCCAAGATTTGGGGACGGACGGAAACTCCGGCTACACCTTC
v_call: TRBV7-3; j_call: TRBJ2-3; d_call: NA; clone_size: NA; cdr3_aa: CASSITGGADTQYF; cdr3_nt: TGTGCCAGCAGCATCACAGGGGGGGCAGATACGCAGTATTTT
v_call: TRBV7-9; j_call: TRBJ1-2; d_call: NA; clone_size: few; cdr3_aa: CASSLSPRGRYTF; cdr3_nt: TGTGCCAGCAGCTTAAGCCCCCGTGGACGCTACACCTTC
v_call: TRBV11-2; j_call: TRBJ1-1; d_call: NA; clone_size: few; cdr3_aa: CASSLDLDTEAFF; cdr3_nt: TGTGCCAGCAGCCTCGACCTAGACACTGAAGCTTTCTTT
v_call: TRBV7-6; j_call: TRBJ1-1; d_call: TRBD1; clone_size: NA; cdr3_aa: CASTAGGLDTEAFF; cdr3_nt: TGTGCCAGCACCGCAGGGGGCTTAGACACTGAAGCTTTCTTT
v_call: TRBV3-1; j_call: TRBJ2-3; d_call: TRBD1; clone_size: many; cdr3_aa: CASSQGPGQMITDTQYF; cdr3_nt: TGTGCCAGCAGCCAAGGTCCGGGACAGATGATCACAGATACGCAGTATTTT
v_call: TRBV6-5; j_call: TRBJ1-2; d_call: TRBD1; clone_size: few; cdr3_aa: CASSPDRGHTGYTF; cdr3_nt: TGTGCCAGCAGTCCGGACAGGGGGCATACTGGCTACACCTTC
v_call: TRBV7-8; j_call: TRBJ2-7; d_call: TRBD2; clone_size: NA; cdr3_aa: CASSTRLAENSYEQYF; cdr3_nt: TGTGCCAGCAGCACCCGACTAGCGGAAAACTCCTACGAGCAGTACTTC
v_call: TRBV3-1; j_call: TRBJ1-4; d_call: TRBD1; clone_size: many; cdr3_aa: CASSQARTGGEKLFF; cdr3_nt: TGTGCCAGCAGCCAAGCGCGAACAGGGGGGGAAAAACTGTTTTTT
v_call: TRBV7-2; j_call: TRBJ2-2; d_call: NA; clone_size: few; cdr3_aa: CASSRVWRTGELFF; cdr3_nt: TGTGCCAGCAGCCGGGTATGGCGCACCGGGGAGCTGTTTTTT
v_call: TRBV6-1; j_call: TRBJ2-4; d_call: NA; clone_size: many; cdr3_aa: CASSEWGMGAKNIQYF; cdr3_nt: TGTGCCAGCAGTGAATGGGGGATGGGGGCCAAAAACATTCAGTACTTC
v_call: TRBV7-6; j_call: TRBJ1-1; d_call: NA; clone_size: NA; cdr3_aa: CASSLGWNTEAFF; cdr3_nt: TGTGCCAGCAGCTTAGGGTGGAACACTGAAGCTTTCTTT
v_call: TRBV6-5; j_call: TRBJ1-2; d_call: NA; clone_size: NA; cdr3_aa: CASSSTVYYGYTF; cdr3_nt: TGTGCCAGCAGTTCGACAGTATACTATGGCTACACCTTC
v_call: TRBV28; j_call: TRBJ2-5; d_call: NA; clone_size: few; cdr3_aa: CASSPPAPGTQYF; cdr3_nt: TGTGCCAGCAGTCCTCCGGCCCCGGGGACCCAGTACTTC
v_call: TRBV24-1; j_call: TRBJ2-7; d_call: TRBD1; clone_size: NA; cdr3_aa: CATSDLRTGGYEQYF; cdr3_nt: TGTGCCACCAGTGATCTTCGGACAGGGGGCTACGAGCAGTACTTC
v_call: TRBV20-1; j_call: TRBJ1-4; d_call: NA; clone_size: NA; cdr3_aa: CSARTVEKLFF; cdr3_nt: TGCAGTGCGAGGACAGTTGAAAAACTGTTTTTT
v_call: TRBV20-1; j_call: TRBJ2-4; d_call: NA; clone_size: many; cdr3_aa: CSARVGDRMSHIQYF; cdr3_nt: TGCAGTGCTAGAGTTGGAGACCGCATGTCCCACATTCAGTACTTC
v_call: TRBV24-1; j_call: TRBJ2-7; d_call: TRBD1; clone_size: few; cdr3_aa: CATSDDRGSEQYF; cdr3_nt: TGTGCCACCAGTGACGACAGGGGTAGCGAGCAGTACTTC
v_call: TRBV4-1; j_call: TRBJ2-7; d_call: TRBD2; clone_size: NA; cdr3_aa: CASSQGVGLAVYEQYF; cdr3_nt: TGCGCCAGCAGCCAAGGCGTAGGGCTAGCGGTCTACGAGCAGTACTTC
v_call: TRBV20-1; j_call: TRBJ1-5; d_call: NA; clone_size: few; cdr3_aa: CSASMGRNQPQHF; cdr3_nt: TGCAGTGCTAGTATGGGGAGGAATCAGCCCCAGCATTTT
v_call: TRBV5-1; j_call: TRBJ2-6; d_call: NA; clone_size: NA; cdr3_aa: CASSLFVAGLTGANVLTF; cdr3_nt: TGCGCCAGCAGCTTGTTTGTGGCAGGGCTGACCGGGGCCAACGTCCTGACTTTC
v_call: TRBV6-5; j_call: TRBJ1-1; d_call: NA; clone_size: few; cdr3_aa: CASSSGITGLNTEAFF; cdr3_nt: TGTGCCAGCAGCTCTGGTATAACAGGATTGAACACTGAAGCTTTCTTT
v_call: TRBV19; j_call: TRBJ2-7; d_call: NA; clone_size: NA; cdr3_aa: CASSIDSWRGTYEQYF; cdr3_nt: TGTGCCAGTAGTATAGATAGCTGGCGGGGCACCTACGAGCAGTACTTC
v_call: TRBV5-1; j_call: TRBJ2-7; d_call: NA; clone_size: NA; cdr3_aa: CASSLVDEQYF; cdr3_nt: TGCGCCAGCAGCTTGGTAGACGAGCAGTACTTC
v_call: TRBV7-8; j_call: TRBJ2-5; d_call: TRBD1; clone_size: NA; cdr3_aa: CASSYRPGTEEETQYF; cdr3_nt: TGTGCCAGCAGTTACAGACCCGGGACAGAAGAAGAGACCCAGTACTTC
v_call: TRBV7-8; j_call: TRBJ2-1; d_call: NA; clone_size: few; cdr3_aa: CASTFGSGHPYNEQFF; cdr3_nt: TGTGCCAGCACCTTCGGCAGCGGGCATCCCTACAATGAGCAGTTCTTC
v_call: TRBV6-6; j_call: TRBJ1-2; d_call: NA; clone_size: NA; cdr3_aa: CASSRDRTPDYGYTF; cdr3_nt: TGTGCCAGCAGCCGAGACAGAACGCCCGACTATGGCTACACCTTC
v_call: TRBV5-1; j_call: TRBJ2-3; d_call: NA; clone_size: few; cdr3_aa: CASSLDRGPDTQYF; cdr3_nt: TGCGCCAGCAGCTTGGATCGCGGCCCAGATACGCAGTATTTT
v_call: TRBV27; j_call: TRBJ2-3; d_call: TRBD2; clone_size: few; cdr3_aa: CASRAGTSGRTDTQYF; cdr3_nt: TGTGCCAGCAGAGCCGGGACTAGCGGGAGAACAGATACGCAGTATTTT
v_call: TRBV30; j_call: TRBJ2-6; d_call: NA; clone_size: many; cdr3_aa: CAWKMGRRTGANVLTF; cdr3_nt: TGTGCCTGGAAGATGGGCCGGCGGACTGGGGCCAACGTCCTGACTTTC
v_call: TRBV27; j_call: TRBJ1-6; d_call: NA; clone_size: few; cdr3_aa: CASSLVGQGNSALHF; cdr3_nt: TGTGCCAGCAGTTTAGTGGGGCAGGGGAATTCAGCCCTCCACTTT
v_call: TRBV20-1; j_call: TRBJ2-3; d_call: NA; clone_size: NA; cdr3_aa: CSARDDRGSTDTQYF; cdr3_nt: TGCAGTGCTAGAGATGACCGGGGGAGCACAGATACGCAGTATTTT
v_call: TRBV3-1; j_call: TRBJ1-6; d_call: NA; clone_size: NA; cdr3_aa: CASSRLRNRRSPLHF; cdr3_nt: TGTGCCAGCAGCCGCCTCAGGAACCGACGGTCACCCCTCCACTTT
v_call: TRBV3-1; j_call: TRBJ2-7; d_call: NA; clone_size: many; cdr3_aa: CASSQATGTYEQYF; cdr3_nt: TGTGCCAGCAGCCAAGCCACCGGCACCTACGAGCAGTACTTC
v_call: TRBV28; j_call: TRBJ1-1; d_call: NA; clone_size: many; cdr3_aa: CASSLGGPNTEAFF; cdr3_nt: TGTGCCAGCAGTTTGGGGGGTCCGAACACTGAAGCTTTCTTT
v_call: TRBV6-1; j_call: TRBJ2-5; d_call: NA; clone_size: NA; cdr3_aa: CATTSQGRETQYF; cdr3_nt: TGTGCCACCACCTCCCAGGGTCGGGAGACCCAGTACTTC
v_call: TRBV7-2; j_call: TRBJ2-3; d_call: TRBD2; clone_size: few; cdr3_aa: CASSLMSLAGFTDTQYF; cdr3_nt: TGTGCCAGCAGCTTAATGTCGCTAGCGGGGTTCACAGATACGCAGTATTTT
v_call: TRBV11-2; j_call: TRBJ2-3; d_call: NA; clone_size: NA; cdr3_aa: CASSPSAEAQYF; cdr3_nt: TGTGCCAGCAGCCCCTCTGCAGAAGCGCAGTATTTT
v_call: TRBV7-9; j_call: TRBJ2-5; d_call: TRBD1; clone_size: many; cdr3_aa: CASRAGQGDMETQYF; cdr3_nt: TGTGCCAGCAGGGCCGGACAGGGGGACATGGAGACCCAGTACTTC
v_call: TRBV20-1; j_call: TRBJ1-2; d_call: NA; clone_size: many; cdr3_aa: CSALDYGYTF; cdr3_nt: TGCAGTGCTTTAGACTATGGCTACACCTTC
v_call: TRBV3-1; j_call: TRBJ2-3; d_call: NA; clone_size: few; cdr3_aa: CASSQEWMRGDTQYF; cdr3_nt: TGTGCCAGCAGCCAAGAATGGATGCGGGGAGATACGCAGTATTTT
v_call: TRBV7-3; j_call: TRBJ2-1; d_call: NA; clone_size: few; cdr3_aa: CASSPRDTYNEQFF; cdr3_nt: TGTGCCAGCAGCCCACGCGACACTTACAATGAGCAGTTCTTC
v_call: TRBV7-3; j_call: TRBJ1-4; d_call: NA; clone_size: many; cdr3_aa: CASSPGPTNEKLFF; cdr3_nt: TGTGCCAGCAGTCCCGGGCCAACTAATGAAAAACTGTTTTTT
v_call: TRBV9; j_call: TRBJ2-5; d_call: NA; clone_size: NA; cdr3_aa: CASSVGAASAYVQETQYF; cdr3_nt: TGTGCCAGCAGCGTAGGGGCGGCCTCAGCTTATGTTCAAGAGACCCAGTACTTC
v_call: TRBV19; j_call: TRBJ1-5; d_call: NA; clone_size: NA; cdr3_aa: CATSRQQVQPQHF; cdr3_nt: TGTGCCACCTCCCGGCAGCAGGTCCAGCCCCAGCATTTT